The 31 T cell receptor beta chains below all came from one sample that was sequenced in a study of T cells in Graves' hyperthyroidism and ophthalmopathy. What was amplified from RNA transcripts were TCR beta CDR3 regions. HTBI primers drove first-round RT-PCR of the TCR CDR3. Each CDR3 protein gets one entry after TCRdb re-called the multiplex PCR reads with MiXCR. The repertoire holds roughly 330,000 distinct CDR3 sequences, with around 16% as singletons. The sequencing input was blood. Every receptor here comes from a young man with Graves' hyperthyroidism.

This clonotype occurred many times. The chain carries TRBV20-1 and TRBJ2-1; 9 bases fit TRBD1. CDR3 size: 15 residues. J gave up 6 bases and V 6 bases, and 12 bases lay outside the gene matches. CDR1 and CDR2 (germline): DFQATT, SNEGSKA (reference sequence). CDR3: CSAANRGRPFNEQFF. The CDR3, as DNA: TGCAGTGCAGCCAACAGGGGGCGGCCCTTCAATGAGCAGTTCTTC.

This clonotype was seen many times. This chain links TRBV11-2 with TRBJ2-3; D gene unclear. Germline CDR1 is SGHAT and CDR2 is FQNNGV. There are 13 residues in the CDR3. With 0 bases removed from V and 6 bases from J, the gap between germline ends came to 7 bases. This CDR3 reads CASSLEARDTQYF. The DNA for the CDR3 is TGTGCCAGCAGCTTAGAAGCTAGGGATACGCAGTATTTT.

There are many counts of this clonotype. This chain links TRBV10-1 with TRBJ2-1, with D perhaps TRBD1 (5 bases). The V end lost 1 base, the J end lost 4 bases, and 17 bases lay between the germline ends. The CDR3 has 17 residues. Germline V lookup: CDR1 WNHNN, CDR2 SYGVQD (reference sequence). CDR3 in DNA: TGCGCCAGCAGTGAGTTCAACCCTCTCACAGGATACAATGAGCAGTTCTTC. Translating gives CASSEFNPLTGYNEQFF.

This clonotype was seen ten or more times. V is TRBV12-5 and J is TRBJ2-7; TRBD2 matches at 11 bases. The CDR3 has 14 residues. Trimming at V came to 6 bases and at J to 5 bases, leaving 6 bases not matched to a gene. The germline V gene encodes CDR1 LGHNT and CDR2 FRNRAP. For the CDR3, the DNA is TGTGCTAGTGGACTCGGGACTAGCGGTGACGAGCAGTACTTC. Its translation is CASGLGTSGDEQYF.

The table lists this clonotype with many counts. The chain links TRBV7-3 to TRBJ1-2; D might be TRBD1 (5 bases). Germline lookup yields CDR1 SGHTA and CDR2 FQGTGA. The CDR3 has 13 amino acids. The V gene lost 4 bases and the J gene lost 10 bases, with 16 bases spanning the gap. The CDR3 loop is CASSSTWGSDYTF. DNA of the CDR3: TGTGCCAGCAGCTCTACGTGGGGGTCTGACTACACCTTC.

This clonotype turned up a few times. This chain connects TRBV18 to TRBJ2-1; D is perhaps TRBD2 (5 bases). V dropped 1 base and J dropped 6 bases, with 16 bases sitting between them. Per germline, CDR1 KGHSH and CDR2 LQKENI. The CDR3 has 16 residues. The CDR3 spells CASSPQPSGLANEQFF. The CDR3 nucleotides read TGTGCCAGCTCACCACAGCCTTCAGGACTGGCCAATGAGCAGTTCTTC.

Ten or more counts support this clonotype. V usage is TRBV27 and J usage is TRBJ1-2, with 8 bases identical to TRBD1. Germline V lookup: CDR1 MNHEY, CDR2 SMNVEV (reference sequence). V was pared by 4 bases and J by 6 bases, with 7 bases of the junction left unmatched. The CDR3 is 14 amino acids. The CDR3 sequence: CASSSSGGANGYTF. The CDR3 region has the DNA TGTGCCAGCAGTTCCTCAGGGGGCGCGAATGGCTACACCTTC.

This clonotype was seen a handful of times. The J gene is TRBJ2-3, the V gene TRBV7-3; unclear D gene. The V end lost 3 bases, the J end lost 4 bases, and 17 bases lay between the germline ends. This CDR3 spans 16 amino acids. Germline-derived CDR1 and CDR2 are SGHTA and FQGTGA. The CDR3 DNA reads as TGTGCCAGCAGCTTGTCAGGCACGGTTGGGGCAGATACGCAGTATTTT. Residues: CASSLSGTVGADTQYF.

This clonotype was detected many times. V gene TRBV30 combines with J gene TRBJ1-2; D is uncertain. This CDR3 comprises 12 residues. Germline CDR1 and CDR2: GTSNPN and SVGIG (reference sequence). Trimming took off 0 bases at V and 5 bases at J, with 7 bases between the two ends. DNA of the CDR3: TGTGCCTGGAGTGTACGTTTATATGGCTACACCTTC. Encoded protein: CAWSVRLYGYTF.

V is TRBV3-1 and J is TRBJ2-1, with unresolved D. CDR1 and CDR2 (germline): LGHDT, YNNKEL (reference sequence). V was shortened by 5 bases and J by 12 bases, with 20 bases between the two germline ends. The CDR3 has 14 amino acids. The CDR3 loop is CASSFALPDVGQFF. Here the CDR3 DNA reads TGTGCCAGCAGCTTCGCCCTACCAGATGTTGGGCAGTTCTTC.

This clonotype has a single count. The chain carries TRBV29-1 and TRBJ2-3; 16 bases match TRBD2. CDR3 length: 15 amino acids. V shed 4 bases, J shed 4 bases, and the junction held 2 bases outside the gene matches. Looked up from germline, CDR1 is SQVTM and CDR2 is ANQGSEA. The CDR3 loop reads CSVAGLAGGPDTQYF. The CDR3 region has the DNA TGCAGCGTTGCGGGACTAGCGGGAGGGCCAGATACGCAGTATTTT.

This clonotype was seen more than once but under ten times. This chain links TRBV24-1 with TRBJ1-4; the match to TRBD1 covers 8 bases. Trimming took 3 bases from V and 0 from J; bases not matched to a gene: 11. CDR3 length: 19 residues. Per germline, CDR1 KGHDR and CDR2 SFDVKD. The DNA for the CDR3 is TGTGCCACCAGTGATGTGCCGGTACTGACAGGGGCAACTAATGAAAAACTGTTTTTT. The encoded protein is CATSDVPVLTGATNEKLFF.

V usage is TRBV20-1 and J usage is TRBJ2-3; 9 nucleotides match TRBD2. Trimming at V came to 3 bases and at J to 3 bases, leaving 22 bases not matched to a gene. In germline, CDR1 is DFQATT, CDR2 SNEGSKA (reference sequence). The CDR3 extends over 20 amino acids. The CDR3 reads CSARRWLAGAQGEGTDTQYF. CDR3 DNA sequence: TGCAGTGCTAGGAGATGGTTAGCGGGAGCTCAGGGGGAGGGGACAGATACGCAGTATTTT.

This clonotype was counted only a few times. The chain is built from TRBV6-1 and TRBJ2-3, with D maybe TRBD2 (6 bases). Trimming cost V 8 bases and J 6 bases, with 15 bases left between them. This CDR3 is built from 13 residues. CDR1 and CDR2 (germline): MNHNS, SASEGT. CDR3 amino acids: CASQAGRMDTQYF. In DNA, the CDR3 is TGTGCCAGCCAGGCCGGGAGAATGGATACGCAGTATTTT.

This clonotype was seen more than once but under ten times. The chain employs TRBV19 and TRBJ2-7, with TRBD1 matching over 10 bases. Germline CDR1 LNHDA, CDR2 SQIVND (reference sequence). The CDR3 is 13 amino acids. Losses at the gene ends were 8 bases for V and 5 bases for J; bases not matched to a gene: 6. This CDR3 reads CASGDRGNDEQYF. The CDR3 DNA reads TGTGCCAGTGGGGACAGGGGCAATGACGAGCAGTACTTC.

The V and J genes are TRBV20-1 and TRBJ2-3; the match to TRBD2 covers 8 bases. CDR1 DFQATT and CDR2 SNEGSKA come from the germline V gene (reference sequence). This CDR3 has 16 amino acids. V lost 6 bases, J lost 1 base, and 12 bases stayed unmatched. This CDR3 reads CSARLLPLAGTDTQYF. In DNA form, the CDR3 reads TGCAGTGCCCGCCTCTTGCCACTAGCGGGCACAGATACGCAGTATTTT.

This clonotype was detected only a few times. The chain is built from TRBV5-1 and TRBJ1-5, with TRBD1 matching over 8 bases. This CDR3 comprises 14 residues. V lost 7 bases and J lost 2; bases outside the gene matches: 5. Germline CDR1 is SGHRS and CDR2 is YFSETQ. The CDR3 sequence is CASSTGQGNQPQHF. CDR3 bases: TGCGCCAGCTCAACGGGACAGGGCAATCAGCCCCAGCATTTT.

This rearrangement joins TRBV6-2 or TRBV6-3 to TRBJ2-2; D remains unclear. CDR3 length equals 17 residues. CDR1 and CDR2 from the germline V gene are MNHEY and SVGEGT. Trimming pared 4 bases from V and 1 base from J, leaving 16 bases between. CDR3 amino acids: CASSSSDRGRNTGELFF. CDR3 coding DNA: TGTGCCAGCAGTTCTTCCGACCGTGGCAGGAACACCGGGGAGCTGTTTTTT.

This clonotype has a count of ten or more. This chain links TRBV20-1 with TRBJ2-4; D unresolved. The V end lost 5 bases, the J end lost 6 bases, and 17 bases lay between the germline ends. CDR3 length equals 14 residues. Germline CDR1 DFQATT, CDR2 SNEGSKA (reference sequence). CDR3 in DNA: TGCAGTGCTGGGATAGGATTAGGGCGAAACATTCAGTACTTC. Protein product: CSAGIGLGRNIQYF.

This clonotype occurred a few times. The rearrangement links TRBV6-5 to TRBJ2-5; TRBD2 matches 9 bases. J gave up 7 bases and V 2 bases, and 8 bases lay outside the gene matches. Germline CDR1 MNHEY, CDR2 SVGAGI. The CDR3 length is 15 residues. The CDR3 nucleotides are TGTGCCAGCAGTTACGGCCTAGCGGGATTTGGGACCCAGTACTTC. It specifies CASSYGLAGFGTQYF.

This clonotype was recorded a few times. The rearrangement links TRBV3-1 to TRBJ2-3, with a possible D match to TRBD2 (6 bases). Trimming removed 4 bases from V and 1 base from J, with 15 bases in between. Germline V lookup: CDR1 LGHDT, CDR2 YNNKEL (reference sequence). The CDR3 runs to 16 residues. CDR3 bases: TGTGCCAGCAGCCTTTTCCTAGCGAGCGGCACAGATACGCAGTATTTT. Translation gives CASSLFLASGTDTQYF.

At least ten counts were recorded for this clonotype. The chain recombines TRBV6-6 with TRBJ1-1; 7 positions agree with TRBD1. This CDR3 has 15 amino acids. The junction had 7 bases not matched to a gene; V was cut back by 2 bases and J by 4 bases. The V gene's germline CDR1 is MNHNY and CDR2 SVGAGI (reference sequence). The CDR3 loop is CASSYDGQGGTEAFF. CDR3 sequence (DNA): TGTGCCAGCAGTTACGATGGGCAGGGGGGCACTGAAGCTTTCTTT.

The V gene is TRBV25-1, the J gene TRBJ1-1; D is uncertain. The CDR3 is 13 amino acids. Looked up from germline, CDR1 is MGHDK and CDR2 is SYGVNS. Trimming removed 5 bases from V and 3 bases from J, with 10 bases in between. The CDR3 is CASSSTRYTEAFF. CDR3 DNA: TGTGCCAGCAGTTCAACCAGGTACACTGAAGCTTTCTTT.

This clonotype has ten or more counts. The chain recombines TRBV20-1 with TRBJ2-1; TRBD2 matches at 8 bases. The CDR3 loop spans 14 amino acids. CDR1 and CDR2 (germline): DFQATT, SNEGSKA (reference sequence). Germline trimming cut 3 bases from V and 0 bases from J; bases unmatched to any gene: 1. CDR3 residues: CSASSGASYNEQFF. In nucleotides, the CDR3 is TGCAGTGCTAGTAGCGGGGCCTCCTACAATGAGCAGTTCTTC.

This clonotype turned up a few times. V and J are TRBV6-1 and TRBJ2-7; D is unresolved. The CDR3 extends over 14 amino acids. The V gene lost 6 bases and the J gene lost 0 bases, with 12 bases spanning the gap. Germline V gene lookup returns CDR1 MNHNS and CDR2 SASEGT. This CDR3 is CASRTKDLSYEQYF. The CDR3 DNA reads TGTGCCAGCAGAACGAAAGACCTCTCCTACGAGCAGTACTTC.

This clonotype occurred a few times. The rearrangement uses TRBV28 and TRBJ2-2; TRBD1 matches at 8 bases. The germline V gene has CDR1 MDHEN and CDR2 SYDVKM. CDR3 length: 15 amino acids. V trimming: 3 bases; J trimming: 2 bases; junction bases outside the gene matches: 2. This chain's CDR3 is CASSLDRVNTGELFF. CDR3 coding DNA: TGTGCCAGCAGTTTGGACAGGGTTAACACCGGGGAGCTGTTTTTT. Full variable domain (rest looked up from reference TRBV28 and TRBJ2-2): DVKVTQSSRYLVKRTGEKVFLECVQDMDHENMFWYRQDPGLGLRLIYFSYDVKMKEKGDIPEGYSVSREKKERFSLILESASTNQTSMYLCASSLDRVNTGELFFGEGSRLTVL.

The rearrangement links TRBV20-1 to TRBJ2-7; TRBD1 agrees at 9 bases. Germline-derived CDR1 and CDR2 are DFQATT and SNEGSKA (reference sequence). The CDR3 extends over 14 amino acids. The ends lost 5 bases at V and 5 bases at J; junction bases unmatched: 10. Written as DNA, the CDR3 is TGCAGTGCTCCCCTTGACAGGGGGGAAGACGAGCAGTACTTC. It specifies CSAPLDRGEDEQYF.

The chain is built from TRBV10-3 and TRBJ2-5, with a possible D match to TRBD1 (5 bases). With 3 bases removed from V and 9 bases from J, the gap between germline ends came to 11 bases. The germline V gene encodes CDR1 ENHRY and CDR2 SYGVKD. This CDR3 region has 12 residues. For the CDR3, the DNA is TGTGCCATCAGTGACCCCTGGGGCGCCCAGTACTTC. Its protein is CAISDPWGAQYF.

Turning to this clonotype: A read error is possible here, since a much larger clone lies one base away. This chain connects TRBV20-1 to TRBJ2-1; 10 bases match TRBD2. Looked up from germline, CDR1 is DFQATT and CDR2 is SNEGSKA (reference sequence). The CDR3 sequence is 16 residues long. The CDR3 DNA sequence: TGCAGTGCTAGAGGGACTAGCGGAAGCTCCTACAATGAGCACTTCTTC. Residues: CSARGTSGSSYNEHFF.

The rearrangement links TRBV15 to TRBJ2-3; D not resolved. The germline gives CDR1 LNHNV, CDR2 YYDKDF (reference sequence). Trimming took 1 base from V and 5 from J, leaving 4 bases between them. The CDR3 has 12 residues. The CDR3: CATSRAEDTQYF. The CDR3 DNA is TGTGCCACCAGCAGAGCGGAAGATACGCAGTATTTT.

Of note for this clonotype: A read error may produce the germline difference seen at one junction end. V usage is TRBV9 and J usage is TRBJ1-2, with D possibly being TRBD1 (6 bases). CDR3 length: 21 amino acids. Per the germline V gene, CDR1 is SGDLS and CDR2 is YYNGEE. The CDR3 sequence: CASSARPAGAGGAGLAYGYIF. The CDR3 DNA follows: TGTGCCAGCAGCGCCCGTCCGGCTGGGGCGGGGGGCGCGGGCCTGGCCTATGGCTACATCTTC.